The TCR beta chain under discussion was sequenced for a study of early T cells in non-severe SARS-CoV-2 infection. This clonotype was counted only a few times. Trimming shortened V by 2 bases and J by 13 bases, and 21 bases separated the two germline ends. CDR1 is MNHEY, CDR2 SVGEGT, per germline. The CDR3 sequence is 14 residues long. A single record per CDR3 protein comes from TCRdb applying MiXCR to the 5' RACE reads. This table has tens of thousands of distinct CDR3 sequences, 12% appearing once. This chain joins TRBV6-2 or TRBV6-3 and TRBJ2-7; no definite D call. The receptor's source is an adult who was a healthcare worker with PCR-confirmed SARS-CoV-2 infection or an uninfected control (not recorded which). The input for sequencing was whole blood, taken at baseline. CDR3 sequence (DNA): TGTGCCAGCAGTTACGAATCCTATCGGGCCTCAACTTACTTC. Protein sequence: CASSYESYRASTYF.